The 11 T cell receptor beta chains presented below share a single source sample, sequenced in a study of blood T cell repertoires in COVID-19. Assay used: immunoSEQ multiplex PCR; TCRdb lists only in-frame clones, some missing. The profile covers about 170,000 clones, with approximately 92% appearing a single time and about 4.5% taken by the ten largest. The sample was peripheral blood. These receptors all come from a woman aged 45-65 years with acute or convalescent COVID-19.

The chain couples TRBV6-5 to TRBJ2-1; 9 bases are a match to TRBD2. Germline V lookup: CDR1 MNHEY, CDR2 SVGAGI. Trimming at V came to 8 bases and at J to 4 bases, leaving 9 bases not matched to a gene. CDR3 length equals 15 residues. DNA for the CDR3: TGTGCCAGCGCGGCGGGGGGGCTAAATTACAATGAGCAGTTCTTC. Translation: CASAAGGLNYNEQFF.

In this sample, this clone turned up once. J is TRBJ2-3 and V is TRBV24-1, with D possibly being TRBD2 (7 bases). Per the germline V gene, CDR1 is KGHDR and CDR2 is SFDVKD. Between the trimmed V and J ends, which lost 4 bases and 6 bases, there was a span of 19 bases. CDR3 length: 16 amino acids. The CDR3 is CATSDWTRGVGDTQYF. CDR3 in DNA: TGTGCCACCAGTGACTGGACTAGGGGGGTTGGGGATACGCAGTATTTT.

The chain recombines TRBV6-1 with TRBJ2-7; TRBD1 is a possible D gene (6 bases). Germline CDR1 reads MNHNS; CDR2 reads SASEGT. Trimming pared 3 bases from V and 8 bases from J, leaving 11 bases between. This CDR3 spans 12 amino acids. This CDR3 is CASSDYREKQYF. The CDR3, as DNA: TGTGCCAGCAGTGATTACAGGGAGAAGCAGTACTTC.

This clone was counted once. The chain recombines TRBV2 with TRBJ2-5, with 12 bases matching TRBD1. V lost 8 bases and J lost 2; bases outside the gene matches: 21. Germline V lookup: CDR1 SNHLY, CDR2 FYNNEI. This CDR3 has 20 amino acids. DNA for the CDR3: TGTGCCAGCCAACCGGGTGGGACAGGGGGCGCTACGGGCAGGCAAGAGACCCAGTACTTC. Translated: CASQPGGTGGATGRQETQYF.

The chain combines TRBV25-1 with TRBJ2-2; no definite D call. Germline loops: CDR1 MGHDK, CDR2 SYGVNS. Trimming removed 7 bases from V and 6 bases from J, with 6 bases in between. The CDR3 length is 11 residues. The CDR3 DNA follows: TGTGCCAGCACCTTCGCCGGGGAGCTGTTTTTT. Its translation is CASTFAGELFF.

The chain links TRBV7-2 to TRBJ2-3; 12 bases line up with TRBD2. V lost 6 bases to trimming and J lost 4 bases; unmatched junction nucleotides: 2. Germline V gene lookup returns CDR1 SGHTA and CDR2 FQGNSA. CDR3 length: 14 amino acids. CDR3: CASRSSGGADTQYF. In DNA form, the CDR3 reads TGTGCCAGCAGATCTAGCGGGGGGGCAGATACGCAGTATTTT.

This chain links TRBV28 with TRBJ1-3; 7 bases map to TRBD1. Germline V gene data show CDR1 as MDHEN and CDR2 as SYDVKM. With 2 bases clipped from V and 0 bases from J, the junction kept 4 bases outside the gene matches. The CDR3 sequence is 16 residues long. This CDR3 reads CASSLPGTVSGNTIYF. CDR3 sequence (DNA): TGTGCCAGCAGTTTACCTGGGACAGTCTCTGGAAACACCATATATTTT.

The chain uses TRBV7-3 and TRBJ2-2; tentatively, D is TRBD2 (6 bases). Germline CDR1 reads SGHTA; CDR2 reads FQGTGA. This CDR3 spans 14 amino acids. V lost 8 bases to trimming and J lost 5 bases, with 15 bases between them. DNA for the CDR3: TGTGCCAGCGCGTCCGGGGGTTTTACCGGGGAGCTGTTTTTT. This translates into CASASGGFTGELFF. Filled out from reference TRBV7-3 and TRBJ2-2, the complete variable domain reads GAGVSQTPSNKVTEKGKYVELRCDPISGHTALYWYRQSLGQGPEFLIYFQGTGAADDSGLPNDRFFAVRPEGSVSTLKIQRTERGDSAVYLCASASGGFTGELFFGEGSRLTVL.

The genes are TRBV7-9 and TRBJ2-3; 7 bases are a match to TRBD1. This CDR3 comprises 16 residues. Unmatched junction bases numbered 11, after V lost 5 bases and J lost 3 bases. Germline CDR1 is SEHNR and CDR2 is FQNEAQ (reference sequence). In nucleotides, the CDR3 is TGTGCCAGCAGCCACCTGACAGGGAAAGGGACAGATACGCAGTATTTT. Amino acids: CASSHLTGKGTDTQYF.

DNA for the CDR3: TGTGCCAGCAGCGTAACAAGCGGGGTTCCCTACAATGAGCAGTTCTTC. Translated, it gives CASSVTSGVPYNEQFF. The chain carries TRBV9 and TRBJ2-1; TRBD2 agrees at 7 bases. Germline V gives CDR1 SGDLS, CDR2 YYNGEE. V dropped 1 base and J dropped 2; count of bases not matched to a gene: 6. This CDR3 contains 16 residues.

The chain carries TRBV28 and TRBJ1-6; D unresolved. V lost 8 bases, J lost 1 base, and 6 bases lay in between. The length of the CDR3 is 13 residues. The V gene's germline CDR1 is MDHEN and CDR2 SYDVKM. CDR3 protein: CASFRSYNSPLHF. The DNA of the CDR3 is TGTGCCAGCTTCCGTTCCTATAATTCACCCCTCCACTTT.